These 14 T cell receptor beta chains originate from one sample sequenced in a study of T cells expressing NK-cell markers. Following a re-call of the 5' RACE reads, TCRdb has one entry per CDR3 protein and lacks DNA. This sample's clone table lists 350,000 to 450,000 distinct CDR3 sequences. The sequencing sample was made of blood T cells: a sorted CD56 or NKG2C T cell subset, CD4+ or CD8+ T cells, or bulk PBMC T cells (not recorded which). The source of these receptors is a man aged 18-69 years in good health.

The rearrangement links TRBV3-1 to TRBJ2-3; TCRdb indicates TRBD2, and absent DNA this call remains unverified. This CDR3 region has 17 residues. Germline V gene data show CDR1 as LGHDT and CDR2 as YNNKEL (reference sequence). Here the CDR3 reads CASSQRRLAASTDTQYF.

CDR3 region: CASSFQRGGRNEQFF. This chain connects TRBV27 to TRBJ2-1; TCRdb names TRBD2, which stays unverified in the absence of DNA. CDR1 MNHEY and CDR2 SMNVEV come from the germline V gene (reference sequence). The CDR3 length is 15 residues.

V and J are TRBV6-4 and TRBJ1-1. Germline loops: CDR1 MRHNA, CDR2 SNTAGT. The CDR3 contains 13 residues. CDR3: CASSDSMGTEAFF.

The chain employs TRBV10-2 and TRBJ1-5; the TCRdb D gene call, TRBD1, has no DNA to confirm it. The CDR3 spans 15 residues. CDR1 and CDR2 (germline): WSHSY, SAAADI. CDR3 protein: CASSDLDRPGQPQHF.

V usage is TRBV30 and J usage is TRBJ1-5. The length of the CDR3 is 14 residues. CDR1 GTSNPN and CDR2 SVGIG come from the germline V gene (reference sequence). CDR3 loop: CAWSVPSSNQPQHF.

The gene calls are TRBV6-1 and TRBJ2-7; TCRdb names TRBD1, which stays unverified in the absence of DNA. The CDR3 is made up of 15 amino acids. Germline CDR1 MNHNS, CDR2 SASEGT. CDR3 sequence: CASRTGGSKRYEQYF.

The gene calls are TRBV7-9 and TRBJ2-1; the D call from TCRdb, TRBD2, cannot be confirmed without DNA. CDR3 length equals 14 residues. CDR1 SEHNR and CDR2 FQNEAQ come from the germline V gene (reference sequence). The chain's CDR3 is CASSRTSTYNEQFF.

The genes are TRBV20-1 and TRBJ2-5; TCRdb proposes TRBD1, but this gene call is untestable without DNA. The germline gives CDR1 DFQATT, CDR2 SNEGSKA (reference sequence). The length of the CDR3 is 14 residues. The CDR3 spells CSARDTTGRKTQYF.

This chain uses TRBV6-1 with TRBJ1-5; TCRdb designates TRBD1, a call that cannot be tested without DNA. CDR3 size: 15 residues. Germline CDR1 and CDR2: MNHNS and SASEGT. The CDR3 loop is CASGTGVYSNQPQHF.

The V call is TRBV12-3 or TRBV12-4, the J call TRBJ2-3. This CDR3 has 15 residues. The chain's CDR3 is CASSLLRSGAHTQYF.

The J gene is TRBJ2-5, the V gene TRBV7-3; TCRdb lists TRBD2, though no DNA is available to test this call. The length of the CDR3 is 14 residues. Germline V gene data show CDR1 as SGHTA and CDR2 as FQGTGA. This CDR3 is CASSFLAGKETQYF.

V is TRBV6-1 and J is TRBJ1-5. The CDR3 consists of 15 residues. Germline loops: CDR1 MNHNS, CDR2 SASEGT. The CDR3: CASSRLFNSNQPQHF.

The rearrangement uses TRBV4-1 and TRBJ2-3; the TCRdb call, TRBD1, lacks DNA for checking. The V gene's germline CDR1 is MGHRA and CDR2 YSYEKL. The CDR3 has 16 residues. CDR3 in amino acids: CASSLLPGTVPDTQYF.

CDR3 in amino acids: CASRRYSRDNEQFF. The chain employs TRBV4-2 and TRBJ2-1; absent DNA, TCRdb's TRBD2 call cannot be checked. CDR1 and CDR2 from the germline V gene are LGHNA and YNFKEQ. The CDR3 totals 14 residues.